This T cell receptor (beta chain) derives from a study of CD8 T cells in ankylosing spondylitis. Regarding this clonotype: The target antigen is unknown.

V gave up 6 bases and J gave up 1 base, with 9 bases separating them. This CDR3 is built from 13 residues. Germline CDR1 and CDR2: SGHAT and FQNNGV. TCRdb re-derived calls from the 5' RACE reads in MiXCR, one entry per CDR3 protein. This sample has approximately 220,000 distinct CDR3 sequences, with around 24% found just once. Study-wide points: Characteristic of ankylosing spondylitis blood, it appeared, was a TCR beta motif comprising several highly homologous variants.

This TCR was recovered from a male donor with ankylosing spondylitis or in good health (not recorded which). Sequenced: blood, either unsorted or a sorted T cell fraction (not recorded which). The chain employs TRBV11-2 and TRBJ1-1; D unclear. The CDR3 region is CASRSTRNTEAFF. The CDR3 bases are TGTGCCAGCAGATCCACAAGGAACACTGAAGCTTTCTTT.